The TCR beta chain under discussion was sequenced for a study of blood T cell repertoires in COVID-19. After removal of 7 bases from V and 0 bases from J, the junction contained 7 bases not matched to a gene. The CDR3 has 15 residues. Germline CDR1 is SGDLS and CDR2 is YYNGEE. The assay was immunoSEQ multiplex PCR, and TCRdb's table has in-frame clones only and misses some. The sample records more than 110,000 clones, more than 70% being singletons. The specimen sequenced was PBMCs or T cells enriched from blood (not recorded which). The chain has TRBV9 and TRBJ1-3; 7 bases agree with TRBD1. This TCR was recovered from a man aged 40-50 years with acute COVID-19. DNA of the CDR3: TGTGCCAGCGGAGGAGGGGGCGCCTCTGGAAACACCATATATTTT. Its protein is CASGGGGASGNTIYF.